These 10 T cell receptor beta chains were sequenced from one sample in a study of T cells in localized non-small cell lung cancer. Produced via immunoSEQ multiplex PCR; TCRdb's table is partial and in-frame only. The table has about 27,000 clones, about 90% seen once. The sequencing here drew on peripheral blood, taken before any cancer treatment. Receptor source: a woman aged 40-75 years with stage I lung adenocarcinoma.

The chain carries TRBV7-2 and TRBJ1-1; D gene unclear. The CDR3 runs to 13 residues. CDR1 and CDR2 from the germline V gene are SGHTA and FQGNSA. Trimming shortened V by 2 bases and J by 4 bases, and 8 bases separated the two germline ends. The CDR3 nucleotides are TGTGCCAGCAGCTTACTACGGGGCACTGAAGCTTTCTTT. This codes for CASSLLRGTEAFF.

The V gene is TRBV30, the J gene TRBJ2-5; the match to TRBD1 covers 7 bases. Looked up from germline, CDR1 is GTSNPN and CDR2 is SVGIG (reference sequence). With V trimmed by 2 bases and J by 0 bases, 6 bases remained unmatched. The CDR3 is made up of 15 amino acids. This CDR3 is CAWSTGQPYQETQYF. In nucleotides, the CDR3 is TGTGCCTGGAGTACGGGACAGCCGTACCAAGAGACCCAGTACTTC.

The chain uses TRBV4-1 and TRBJ2-1, with D unclear. The CDR3 runs 17 residues. The V end was cut by 0 bases, the J end by 8 bases, with 20 bases between. Germline CDR1 and CDR2: MGHRA and YSYEKL. In nucleotides, the CDR3 is TGCGCCAGCAGCCAAGATTTCCCACCTGGTCTGGCCGATGAGCAGTTCTTC. It codes for CASSQDFPPGLADEQFF.

This clone was recorded once. The chain links TRBV7-3 to TRBJ2-1, with D maybe TRBD2 (7 bases). Between the trimmed V and J ends, which lost 4 bases and 4 bases, there was a span of 14 bases. Germline V gene sequence: CDR1 SGHTA, CDR2 FQGTGA. The CDR3 length is 15 residues. As DNA, the CDR3 is TGTGCCAGCAGCTCCTTGGCGGGGGCGTACAATGAGCAGTTCTTC. Its protein is CASSSLAGAYNEQFF.

CDR3 amino acids: CASSWSGALAFF. The CDR3 bases are TGTGCCAGCAGTTGGTCAGGGGCGTTGGCTTTCTTT. The chain combines TRBV6-5 with TRBJ1-1; D might be TRBD1 (6 bases). The CDR3 spans 12 residues. V lost 4 bases to trimming and J lost 11 bases, with 14 bases between them. The germline CDR1 and CDR2 sequences are MNHEY and SVGAGI.

The genes are TRBV19 and TRBJ1-2; 8 nucleotides agree with TRBD1. The CDR3 consists of 15 residues. Germline CDR1 is LNHDA and CDR2 is SQIVND (reference sequence). V gave up 5 bases and J gave up 7 bases; unmatched junction bases: 12. The CDR3 DNA reads as TGTGCCAGTAGTCCCTCGGGCGGACAGGGTTTTGGCTACACCTTC. It specifies CASSPSGGQGFGYTF.

The rearrangement links TRBV7-3 to TRBJ2-1; D is tentatively TRBD1 or TRBD2 (6 bases each). The V end was cut by 4 bases, the J end by 8 bases, with 18 bases between. CDR1 is SGHTA and CDR2 is FQGTGA in the germline V gene. The CDR3 is 15 amino acids. The CDR3 loop reads CASSSNRGAAHEQFF. CDR3 in DNA: TGTGCCAGCAGCTCGAATAGGGGGGCGGCCCATGAGCAGTTCTTC.

The chain carries TRBV14 and TRBJ1-2, with TRBD1 identical over 10 bases. Looked up from germline, CDR1 is SGHDN and CDR2 is FVKESK. V lost 6 bases to trimming and J lost 4 bases; unmatched junction nucleotides: 2. CDR3 length: 13 residues. CDR3 sequence: CASRGDRGYGYTF. The CDR3 DNA sequence: TGTGCCAGCAGGGGGGACAGGGGCTATGGCTACACCTTC.

J is TRBJ1-6 and V is TRBV5-8; D possibly corresponds to TRBD1 (5 bases). The germline V gene encodes CDR1 SGHTS and CDR2 YDEGEE. Deletions cut 1 base from V and 1 base from J, with 9 bases between. CDR3 length: 16 amino acids. The CDR3 DNA reads TGTGCCAGCAGCTTGTCCCGGGGGTCCTATAATTCACCCCTCCACTTT. It yields the protein CASSLSRGSYNSPLHF.

This clone was observed a single time. V is TRBV2 and J is TRBJ2-7, with 7 bases lining up with TRBD2. CDR3 length: 14 residues. Losses at the gene ends were 4 bases for V and 3 bases for J; bases not matched to a gene: 6. Germline V CDR1 and CDR2: SNHLY, FYNNEI. The chain's CDR3 is CASSATGLVYEQYF. The CDR3, as DNA: TGTGCCAGCAGTGCGACCGGACTAGTCTACGAGCAGTACTTC.